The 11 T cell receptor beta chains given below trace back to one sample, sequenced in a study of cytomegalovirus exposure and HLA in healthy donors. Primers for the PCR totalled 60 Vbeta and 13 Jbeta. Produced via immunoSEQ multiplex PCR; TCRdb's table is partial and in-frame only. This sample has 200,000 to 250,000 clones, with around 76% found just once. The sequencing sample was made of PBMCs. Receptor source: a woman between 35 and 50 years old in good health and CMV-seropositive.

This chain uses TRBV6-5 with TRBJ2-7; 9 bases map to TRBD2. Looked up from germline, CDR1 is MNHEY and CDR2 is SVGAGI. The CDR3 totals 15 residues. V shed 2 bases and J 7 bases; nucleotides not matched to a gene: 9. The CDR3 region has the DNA TGTGCCAGCAGTTACGGTACTAGCGGGTCAAGGGAGCAGTACTTC. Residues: CASSYGTSGSREQYF.

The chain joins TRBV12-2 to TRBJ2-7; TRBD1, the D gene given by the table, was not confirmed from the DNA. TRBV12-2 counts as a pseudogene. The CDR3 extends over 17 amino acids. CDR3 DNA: TGTGCAAGTCGCTTAGCGGACCGGGACAGGGGGGCCTACGAGCAGTACTTC. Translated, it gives CASRLADRDRGAYEQYF.

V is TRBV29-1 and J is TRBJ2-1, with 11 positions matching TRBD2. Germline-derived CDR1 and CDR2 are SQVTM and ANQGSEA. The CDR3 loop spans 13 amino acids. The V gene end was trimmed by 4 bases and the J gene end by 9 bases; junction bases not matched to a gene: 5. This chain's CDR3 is CSVATSGSTEQFF. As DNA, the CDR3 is TGCAGCGTTGCCACTAGCGGGAGCACTGAGCAGTTCTTC.

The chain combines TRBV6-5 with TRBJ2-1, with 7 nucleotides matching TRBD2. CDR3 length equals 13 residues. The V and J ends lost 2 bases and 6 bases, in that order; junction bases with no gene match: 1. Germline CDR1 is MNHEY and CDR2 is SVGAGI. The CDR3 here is CASSYGRGNEQFF. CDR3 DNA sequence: TGTGCCAGCAGTTACGGGAGGGGCAATGAGCAGTTCTTC.

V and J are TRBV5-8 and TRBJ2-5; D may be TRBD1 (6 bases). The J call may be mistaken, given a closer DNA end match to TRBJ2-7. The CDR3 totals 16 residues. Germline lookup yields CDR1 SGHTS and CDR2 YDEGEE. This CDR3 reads CASSLARTARTYEQYF. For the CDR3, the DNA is TGTGCCAGCAGCTTGGCCCGGACAGCGAGGACCTACGAGCAGTACTTC.

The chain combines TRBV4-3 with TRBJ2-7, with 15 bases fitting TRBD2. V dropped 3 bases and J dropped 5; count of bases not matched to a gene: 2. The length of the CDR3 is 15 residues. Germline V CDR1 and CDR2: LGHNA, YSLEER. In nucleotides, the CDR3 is TGCGCCAGCAGCCAGGGACTAGCGGGAGGCGACGAGCAGTACTTC. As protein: CASSQGLAGGDEQYF.

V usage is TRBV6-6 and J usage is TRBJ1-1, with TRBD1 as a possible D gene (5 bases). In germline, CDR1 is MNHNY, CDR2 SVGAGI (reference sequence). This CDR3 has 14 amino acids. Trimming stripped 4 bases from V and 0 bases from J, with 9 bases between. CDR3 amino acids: CASSFKGLNTEAFF. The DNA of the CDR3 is TGTGCCAGCAGTTTCAAGGGGTTGAACACTGAAGCTTTCTTT.

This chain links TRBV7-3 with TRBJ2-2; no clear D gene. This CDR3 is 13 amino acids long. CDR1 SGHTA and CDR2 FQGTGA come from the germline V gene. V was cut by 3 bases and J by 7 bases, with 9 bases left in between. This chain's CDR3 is CASSFLPSGELFF. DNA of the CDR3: TGTGCCAGCAGCTTCTTACCTAGCGGGGAGCTGTTTTTT.

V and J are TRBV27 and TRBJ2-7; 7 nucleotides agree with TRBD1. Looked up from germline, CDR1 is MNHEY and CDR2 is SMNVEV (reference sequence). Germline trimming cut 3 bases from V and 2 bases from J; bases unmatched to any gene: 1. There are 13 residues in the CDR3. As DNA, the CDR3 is TGTGCCAGCAGTTTCCAGGGGGCCTACGAGCAGTACTTC. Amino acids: CASSFQGAYEQYF.

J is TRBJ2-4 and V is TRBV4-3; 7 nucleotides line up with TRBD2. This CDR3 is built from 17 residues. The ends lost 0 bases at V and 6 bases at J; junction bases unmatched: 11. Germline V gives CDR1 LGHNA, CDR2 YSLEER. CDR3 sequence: CASSQDPPSGGRNIQYF. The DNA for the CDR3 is TGCGCCAGCAGCCAAGATCCCCCATCGGGAGGTAGAAACATTCAGTACTTC.

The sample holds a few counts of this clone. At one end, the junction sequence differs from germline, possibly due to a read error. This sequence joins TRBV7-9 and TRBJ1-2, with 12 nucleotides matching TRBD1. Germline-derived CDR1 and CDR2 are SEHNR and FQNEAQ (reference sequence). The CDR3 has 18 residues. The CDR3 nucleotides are TGTTCCAGCAGCTTCACCGGGACAGGGGGCGTGAGGGCCTATGGCTACACCTTC. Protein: CSSSFTGTGGVRAYGYTF.